A single sample gave rise to the 26 T cell receptor beta chains below, sequenced in a study of T cell repertoires in cytomegalovirus infection. TCRdb re-called the reads with MiXCR, one entry per CDR3 protein. The table records about 360,000 distinct CDR3 sequences, around 18% of them present only once. Sequencing used PBMCs. Receptors were obtained from a human donor in good health (CMV status not recorded). Some clones in this sample may be carry-over from other donors' samples.

This clonotype was counted many times. The chain employs TRBV28 and TRBJ1-2; 8 bases map to TRBD1. The CDR3 runs to 15 residues. V lost 4 bases to trimming and J lost 7 bases; unmatched junction nucleotides: 11. CDR1 MDHEN and CDR2 SYDVKM come from the germline V gene. CDR3 sequence: CASSYTGTGLAGYTF. The DNA of the CDR3 is TGTGCCAGCAGTTATACCGGGACAGGTCTTGCTGGCTACACCTTC.

Regarding this clonotype: A read error is likely, as this CDR3 ends without the conserved phenylalanine or tryptophan. The limits of the CDR3 on the DNA are not certain, so only TCRdb's listed CDR3 is given. The chain is built from TRBV6-6 and TRBJ2-7; the table's D call of TRBD1 was not tested on the DNA. The CDR3 comprises 15 residues, both ends counted. The germline CDR1 and CDR2 sequences are MNHNY and SVGAGI (reference sequence). CDR3 in amino acids: CASSYDGTGVAGPIN.

The CDR3 sequence: CASSLLVDSTDTQYF. The CDR3 coding sequence is TGTGCCAGCAGCTTACTTGTCGATAGCACAGATACGCAGTATTTT. The V call is TRBV7-2, the J call TRBJ2-3; D remains unclear. Germline values: CDR1 SGHTA, CDR2 FQGNSA. The length of the CDR3 is 15 residues. V shed 2 bases and J shed 0 bases, with 9 bases lying between them.

A few counts support this clonotype. The J gene is TRBJ2-1, the V gene TRBV2, with 12 positions matching TRBD2. From germline, CDR1 is SNHLY and CDR2 FYNNEI. This CDR3 spans 15 amino acids. The J segment lost 5 bases and the V segment lost 6 bases, leaving 5 bases of the junction unmatched. CDR3 in amino acids: CASRPGLAGHNEQFF. CDR3 nucleotides: TGTGCCAGCAGGCCCGGACTAGCGGGGCACAATGAGCAGTTCTTC.

This clonotype was seen ten or more times. This chain uses TRBV7-2 with TRBJ2-3; 7 bases line up with TRBD2. The V segment lost 4 bases and the J segment 2 bases; nucleotides outside the gene matches: 6. The V gene's germline CDR1 is SGHTA and CDR2 FQGNSA. The CDR3 runs 15 residues. The CDR3 bases are TGTGCCAGCAGCTCCGGGGAGGGGCACACAGATACGCAGTATTTT. Its translation: CASSSGEGHTDTQYF.

This chain connects TRBV5-6 to TRBJ2-5; the D is unclear. V was shortened by 0 bases and J by 5 bases, with 11 bases between the two germline ends. The germline CDR1 and CDR2 sequences are SGHDT and YYEEEE. CDR3 length: 14 residues. CDR3 DNA sequence: TGTGCCAGCAGCTTGGGTTCCGTAGTGGAGACCCAGTACTTC. Amino acids: CASSLGSVVETQYF.

The chain links TRBV7-9 to TRBJ2-7; D possibly matches TRBD1 or TRBD2 (5 bases each). Trimming took 5 bases from V and 2 from J, leaving 19 bases between them. The CDR3 totals 16 residues. In germline, CDR1 is SEHNR, CDR2 FQNEAQ (reference sequence). CDR3 region: CASSIPLGRHTYEQYF. In DNA, the CDR3 is TGTGCCAGCAGCATACCCCTGGGACGCCATACCTACGAGCAGTACTTC.

This chain joins TRBV5-5 and TRBJ1-2; 8 bases are a match to TRBD1. Germline V CDR1 and CDR2: SGHKS, YYEKEE (reference sequence). V was pared by 4 bases and J by 3 bases, with 8 bases of the junction left unmatched. The CDR3 covers 15 residues. CDR3 nucleotides: TGTGCCAGCAGCGCAGGGGGCTCGGGGGACTATGGCTACACCTTC. Protein: CASSAGGSGDYGYTF.

CDR3 region: CASRAESPGPQETQYF. The CDR3 DNA is TGTGCCAGCAGAGCCGAGTCCCCAGGTCCCCAAGAGACCCAGTACTTC. The J gene is TRBJ2-5, the V gene TRBV7-6; D gene uncertain. Trimming removed 6 bases at V and 1 base at J, with 18 bases between. Germline CDR1 reads SGHVS; CDR2 reads FNYEAQ. The CDR3 has 16 residues.

This clonotype was seen only a few times. The V gene is TRBV20-1, the J gene TRBJ1-5; D possibly corresponds to TRBD1 (5 bases). CDR3 length equals 14 residues. Germline CDR1 DFQATT, CDR2 SNEGSKA (reference sequence). V was pared by 0 bases and J by 0 bases, with 6 bases between. DNA of the CDR3: TGCAGTGCTAGAGACAGGGTTAGCAATCAGCCCCAGCATTTT. Its protein product is CSARDRVSNQPQHF.

The CDR3 here is CASSPGQDYTIYF. CDR3 bases: TGTGCCAGCAGCCCCGGACAGGATTACACCATATATTTT. The rearrangement joins TRBV7-2 to TRBJ1-3; 7 nucleotides agree with TRBD1. CDR1 SGHTA and CDR2 FQGNSA come from the germline V gene. This CDR3 has 13 residues. V shed 5 bases, J shed 8 bases, and the junction held 6 bases outside the gene matches.

J is TRBJ2-1 and V is TRBV6-6; TRBD2 agrees at 10 bases. In germline, CDR1 is MNHNY, CDR2 SVGAGI (reference sequence). V gave up 7 bases and J gave up 7 bases; unmatched junction bases: 13. The CDR3 is made up of 16 amino acids. The CDR3 nucleotides read TGTGCCAGCACGCCCCGTCAGCGGGGGGGCCCTAATGAGCAGTTCTTC. Translating gives CASTPRQRGGPNEQFF.

The chain combines TRBV7-8 with TRBJ2-7; 8 bases agree with TRBD1. The junction had 8 bases not matched to a gene; V was cut back by 5 bases and J by 2 bases. The CDR3 sequence is 15 residues long. Germline values: CDR1 SGHVS, CDR2 FQNEAQ. CDR3 nucleotide sequence: TGTGCCAGCAGCCCCCGGACAGGGACTGCCTACGAGCAGTACTTC. Protein sequence: CASSPRTGTAYEQYF.

There are a few counts of this clonotype. The gene calls are TRBV9 and TRBJ2-4, with unresolved D. The CDR3 spans 15 residues. V was shortened by 0 bases and J by 0 bases, with 7 bases between the two germline ends. Per germline, CDR1 SGDLS and CDR2 YYNGEE. The CDR3 reads CASSVEPAAKNIQYF. CDR3 DNA: TGTGCCAGCAGCGTAGAACCGGCAGCCAAAAACATTCAGTACTTC.

This clonotype has a handful of counts. A much larger clone lies one base from this, so it may be a read error. The chain is built from TRBV12-3 or TRBV12-4 and TRBJ2-7, with a tentative D call TRBD2 (5 bases). This CDR3 comprises 12 residues. Trimming cost V 6 bases and J 2 bases, with 8 bases left between them. In DNA, the CDR3 is TGTGCCAGCAGCGCCGGGGCCTACGAGCAGTACTTC. This translates into CASSAGAYEQYF.

The V gene is TRBV18, the J gene TRBJ1-3, with D perhaps TRBD1 (6 bases). The CDR3 is made up of 16 amino acids. The V end was cut by 5 bases, the J end by 2 bases, with 16 bases between. Germline V gives CDR1 KGHSH, CDR2 LQKENI. The DNA of the CDR3 is TGTGCCAGCTCAGACGTCGTAGGGGGGACTGGAAACACCATATATTTT. Its translation: CASSDVVGGTGNTIYF.

This clonotype was recorded many times. The J gene is TRBJ2-1, the V gene TRBV7-6, with TRBD2 matching over 13 bases. The CDR3 is made up of 15 amino acids. Trimming took 4 bases from V and 8 from J; bases not matched to a gene: 5. The germline CDR1 and CDR2 sequences are SGHVS and FNYEAQ. The CDR3: CASSSGLAGTYEQFF. The CDR3, as DNA: TGTGCCAGCAGCTCGGGACTAGCGGGAACGTATGAGCAGTTCTTC. The full variable domain, completed using reference TRBV7-6 and TRBJ2-1, is GAGVSQSPRYKVTKRGQDVALRCDPISGHVSLYWYRQALGQGPEFLTYFNYEAQQDKSGLPNDRFSAERPEGSISTLTIQRTEQRDSAMYRCASSSGLAGTYEQFFGPGTRLTVL.

The DNA for the CDR3 is TGTGCCAGCACCTGGGTAGATGCTGGAAACACCATATATTTT. It translates to CASTWVDAGNTIYF. The gene calls are TRBV2 and TRBJ1-3; D is ambiguous. The CDR3 is 14 amino acids. Trimming took 7 bases from V and 2 from J, leaving 12 bases between them. The V gene's germline CDR1 is SNHLY and CDR2 FYNNEI.

The chain recombines TRBV2 with TRBJ2-7, with 10 bases lining up with TRBD2. V lost 3 bases, J lost 4 bases, and 3 bases stayed unmatched. Per the germline V gene, CDR1 is SNHLY and CDR2 is FYNNEI. The CDR3 extends over 14 amino acids. CDR3 protein: CASSDSGGSYEQYF. CDR3 DNA sequence: TGTGCCAGCAGTGATAGCGGGGGGTCATACGAGCAGTACTTC.

This clonotype was counted at least ten times. The V call is TRBV10-2, the J call TRBJ1-1; D gene ambiguous. The CDR3 has 13 residues. Germline CDR1 reads WSHSY; CDR2 reads SAAADI. Trimming cost V 4 bases and J 4 bases, with 10 bases left between them. The CDR3 loop reads CASSVDRSTEAFF. CDR3 nucleotide sequence: TGCGCCAGCAGTGTGGACCGAAGCACTGAAGCTTTCTTT.

The chain carries TRBV5-6 and TRBJ2-5; the D gene could be TRBD1 or TRBD2 (6 bases each). With 0 bases removed from V and 5 bases from J, the gap between germline ends came to 17 bases. The CDR3 contains 16 residues. CDR1 is SGHDT and CDR2 is YYEEEE in the germline V gene. CDR3 sequence: CASSLALGGLGETQYF. DNA for the CDR3: TGTGCCAGCAGCTTGGCCCTGGGGGGCTTAGGGGAGACCCAGTACTTC. Drawing the rest from reference TRBV5-6 and TRBJ2-5, the complete variable domain is DAGVTQSPTHLIKTRGQQVTLRCSPKSGHDTVSWYQQALGQGPQFIFQYYEEEERQRGNFPDRFSGHQFPNYSSELNVNALLLGDSALYLCASSLALGGLGETQYFGPGTRLLVL.

This clonotype showed up many times. The chain combines TRBV7-2 with TRBJ2-2; no firm D call. The V gene's germline CDR1 is SGHTA and CDR2 FQGNSA. The CDR3 is 15 residues long. The germline V and J ends were trimmed by 3 bases and 7 bases, with 15 bases remaining between them. CDR3 nucleotide sequence: TGTGCCAGCAGCTTGGCCCTTGGAGTACGCGGGGAGCTGTTTTTT. It codes for CASSLALGVRGELFF.

In its sample, this clonotype was seen many times. V gene TRBV10-3 combines with J gene TRBJ2-7; TRBD2 might be the D (5 bases). Germline CDR1 reads ENHRY; CDR2 reads SYGVKD. V was pared by 3 bases and J by 2 bases, with 14 bases between. CDR3 length: 15 residues. CDR3 protein: CAISDLADGAYEQYF. The CDR3, as DNA: TGTGCCATCAGTGATCTAGCAGATGGGGCCTACGAGCAGTACTTC.

This clonotype was observed a handful of times. V and J are TRBV28 and TRBJ2-3, with D possibly matching TRBD2 (6 bases). The CDR3 contains 15 residues. Trimming removed 5 bases from V and 6 bases from J, with 18 bases in between. The germline V gene encodes CDR1 MDHEN and CDR2 SYDVKM. The DNA for the CDR3 is TGTGCCAGCAGTCCCGGAGGGTCACAATCGGATACGCAGTATTTT. Protein sequence: CASSPGGSQSDTQYF.

J is TRBJ1-6 and V is TRBV18; maybe TRBD1 (6 bases). The CDR3 consists of 18 residues. Germline lookup yields CDR1 KGHSH and CDR2 LQKENI. Trimming shortened V by 3 bases and J by 9 bases, and 24 bases separated the two germline ends. CDR3 sequence: CASSPTHSRAGVGSPLHF. Written as DNA, the CDR3 is TGTGCCAGCTCACCGACCCACTCACGGGCAGGGGTGGGTTCACCCCTCCACTTT.

This chain uses TRBV25-1 with TRBJ1-6; no reliable D call. CDR1 is MGHDK, CDR2 SYGVNS, per germline. V lost 1 base and J lost 7, with 8 bases in between. The CDR3 is made up of 14 amino acids. CDR3 amino acids: CASSESGRNSPLHF. In DNA form, the CDR3 reads TGTGCCAGCAGTGAATCCGGGCGAAATTCACCCCTCCACTTT.